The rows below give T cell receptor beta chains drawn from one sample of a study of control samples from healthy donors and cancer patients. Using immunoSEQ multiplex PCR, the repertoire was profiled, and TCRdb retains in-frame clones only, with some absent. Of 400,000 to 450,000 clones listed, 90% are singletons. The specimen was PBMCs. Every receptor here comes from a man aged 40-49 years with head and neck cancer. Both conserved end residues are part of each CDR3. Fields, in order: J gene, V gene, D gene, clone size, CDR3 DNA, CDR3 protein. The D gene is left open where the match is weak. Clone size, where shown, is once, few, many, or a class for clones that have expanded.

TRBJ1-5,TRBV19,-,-,TGTGCCGGGAGCTCCTATAGCAATCAGCCCCAGCATTTT,CAGSSYSNQPQHF
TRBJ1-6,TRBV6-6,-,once,TGTGCCAGCAGGCTGCCAAATTCACCCCTCCACTTT,CASRLPNSPLHF
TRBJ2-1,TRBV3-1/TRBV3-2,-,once,TGTGCCAGCAGCCAAGGGGCGGGGTACAATGAGCAGTTCTTC,CASSQGAGYNEQFF
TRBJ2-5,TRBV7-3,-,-,TGTGCCAGCAGCTTATCGGCAGGGAATCAGTGGACCCAGTACTTC,CASSLSAGNQWTQYF
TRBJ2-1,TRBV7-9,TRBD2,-,TGTGCCAGCAGCTACCGGACTAGCGGGGGCCAGGATGAGCAGTTCTTC,CASSYRTSGGQDEQFF
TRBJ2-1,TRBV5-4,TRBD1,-,TGTGCCAGCAGCTTGGGGACAGGTGGCTACAATGAGCAGTTCTTC,CASSLGTGGYNEQFF
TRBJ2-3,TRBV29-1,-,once,TGCAGCGTTGAAGATCAGGAGGGGCGTACGCAGTATTTT,CSVEDQEGRTQYF
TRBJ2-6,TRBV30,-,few,TGTGCCTGGTCCTACTATGGGGCCAACGTCCTGACTTTC,CAWSYYGANVLTF
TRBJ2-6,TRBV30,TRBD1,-,TGTGCCTGGACTGGGACAGAAACCTCTGGGGCCAACGTCCTGACTTTC,CAWTGTETSGANVLTF
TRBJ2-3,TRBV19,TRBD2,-,TGTGCCAGTAGTATGCGGGAGGCCGGCACAGATACGCAGTATTTT,CASSMREAGTDTQYF
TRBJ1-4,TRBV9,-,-,TGTGCCAGCAGCGTTTACAGTACGGATGAAAAACTGTTTTTT,CASSVYSTDEKLFF
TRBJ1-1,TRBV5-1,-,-,TGCGCCAGCAGCTTGGGCCGAGACACTGAAGCTTTCTTT,CASSLGRDTEAFF
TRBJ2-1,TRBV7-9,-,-,TGTGCCAGCATCCCTCTCCCAGGCCAAGAAAAACCGGGAATAAATGAGCAGTTCTTC,CASIPLPGQEKPGINEQFF
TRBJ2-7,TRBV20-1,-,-,TGCAGTGCTAGTAGCCACGGGACTGGAAGCTCCTACGAGCAGTACTTC,CSASSHGTGSSYEQYF
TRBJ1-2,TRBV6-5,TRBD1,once,TGTGCCATTCTACAGGGGGCGCAGAATGGCTACACCTTC,CAILQGAQNGYTF
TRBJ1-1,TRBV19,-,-,TGTGCCAGTAGTATAACACAGGGGAACACTGAAGCTTTCTTT,CASSITQGNTEAFF